The present T cell receptor (beta chain) was sequenced within a study of cytomegalovirus exposure and HLA in healthy donors. Overall study results and limits: HLA allele associations emerged for fewer than 20,000 TCR beta sequences in a later analysis, at 0.05 false discovery rate.

60 Vbeta and 13 Jbeta primers were used in PCR. Clones were sequenced by immunoSEQ multiplex PCR, and TCRdb holds only the in-frame ones, with some missing. The sample includes about 180,000 clones, about three quarters of them seen just once. As concerns this clone: The target antigen is unknown.

Germline CDR1 reads DFQATT; CDR2 reads SNEGSKA (reference sequence). This CDR3 is 10 amino acids long. Trimming cost V 3 bases and J 6 bases, with 6 bases left between them. Sequenced sample: PBMCs. This clonotype was sampled from a female donor in good health and CMV-seronegative. The rearrangement uses TRBV20-1 and TRBJ2-7; D not certain. CDR3 in amino acids: CSASELEQYF. CDR3 in DNA: TGCAGTGCTAGTGAGCTCGAGCAGTACTTC.